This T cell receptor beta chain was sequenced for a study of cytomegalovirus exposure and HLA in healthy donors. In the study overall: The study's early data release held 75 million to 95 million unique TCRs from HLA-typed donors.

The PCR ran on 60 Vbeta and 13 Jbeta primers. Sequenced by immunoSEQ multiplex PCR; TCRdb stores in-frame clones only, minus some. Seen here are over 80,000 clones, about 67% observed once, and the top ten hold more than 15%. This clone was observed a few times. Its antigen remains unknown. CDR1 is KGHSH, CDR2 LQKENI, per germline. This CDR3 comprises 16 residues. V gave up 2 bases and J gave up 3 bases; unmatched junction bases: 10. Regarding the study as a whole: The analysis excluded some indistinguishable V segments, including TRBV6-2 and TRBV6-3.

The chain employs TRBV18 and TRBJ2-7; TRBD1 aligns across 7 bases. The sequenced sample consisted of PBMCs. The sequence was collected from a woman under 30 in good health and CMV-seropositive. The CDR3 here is CASSPETGPELYEQYF. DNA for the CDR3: TGTGCCAGCTCACCAGAGACAGGGCCTGAACTCTACGAGCAGTACTTC.